The clone carrying this T cell receptor (beta chain) appeared a single time. The sample belongs to a study of blood T cell repertoires in COVID-19. Study-level information: Researchers got acute and convalescent COVID-19 samples from the United States, Italy and Spain. Sources were T cells, B-cell-depleted T cells, or PBMCs; the material itself was cDNA or gDNA.

Original processing notes: Reference gene primer amplification yielded estimated nucleated cell counts. Using immunoSEQ multiplex PCR, the repertoire was profiled, and TCRdb retains in-frame clones only, with some absent. The V and J calls and clone size were taken over from that table, and D and trimming were inferred from the DNA. The table has 70,000 to 80,000 clones, 82% seen once. Germline lookup yields CDR1 SGHTA and CDR2 FQGNSA. V lost 6 bases and J lost 3, with 17 bases in between. This CDR3 region has 15 residues. Sequencing was performed on peripheral blood. The chain combines TRBV7-2 with TRBJ1-1; no definite D call. The receptor comes from a man aged 50 to 59 with acute or convalescent COVID-19. The CDR3 sequence is CASRRFGVSDTEAFF. The CDR3 bases are TGTGCCAGCAGGAGATTTGGAGTTTCGGACACTGAAGCTTTCTTT.